This TCR beta chain is drawn from a study of blood T cell repertoires in COVID-19. The CDR3 covers 16 residues. Data came from immunoSEQ multiplex PCR; TCRdb stores just in-frame clones and leaves some out. The table lists fewer than 50,000 clones, about 85% of them singletons, with roughly 4.3% in the top ten. The material sequenced was peripheral blood. The chain couples TRBV21-1 to TRBJ1-3; the DNA was not used to check the table's D call, TRBD1. TRBV21-1 is given as a pseudogene. The receptor comes from a man between 60 and 75 years old with COVID-19, enrolled during active disease. The CDR3 DNA sequence: TGTGCCAGCAGCAAAGCAACAGCAGCCTCTGGAAACACCATATATTTT. It codes for CASSKATAASGNTIYF.